One sample yielded the 20 T cell receptor beta chains listed below, sequenced in a study of post-analysis software for immune sequencing data. Overall study findings and caveats: TRBV segments more frequent in patients than in controls numbered five and included TRBV5-6, TRBV5-1 and TRBV20-1.

These TCRs' antigens remain unknown. Every TCR beta cDNA library bore unique molecular identifiers. MiXCR was run by TCRdb on the PCR reads, yielding one entry per CDR3 protein. The table includes approximately 660,000 distinct CDR3 sequences, 59% detected once. Source material: blood. The receptors stem from a girl aged 2-10 years with multiple sclerosis.

J is TRBJ1-2 and V is TRBV10-3; a possible D gene is TRBD1 (5 bases). The CDR3 spans 12 residues. The V gene lost 8 bases and the J gene lost 3 bases, with 10 bases spanning the gap. Germline lookup yields CDR1 ENHRY and CDR2 SYGVKD. The CDR3 reads CAISRDHYGYTF. The CDR3 region has the DNA TGTGCCATCTCTCGGGACCACTATGGCTACACCTTC.

Only a few counts were recorded for this clonotype. The chain combines TRBV29-1 with TRBJ2-3; D unresolved. The ends were cut back, 7 bases at V and 7 bases at J, with 15 bases in the middle. The CDR3 runs to 12 residues. CDR1 is SQVTM and CDR2 is ANQGSEA in the germline V gene. CDR3 residues: CSALPPGYTQYF. In nucleotides, the CDR3 is TGCAGCGCCCTGCCGCCGGGTTATACGCAGTATTTT.

The CDR3 DNA reads as TGCGCCAGCAGTCACGATGGGCAGGGGGTGAGGGGCGAGCAGTACTTC. It translates to CASSHDGQGVRGEQYF. The rearrangement joins TRBV5-1 to TRBJ2-7; the match to TRBD1 covers 7 bases. The trim removed 5 bases at V and 6 bases at J, leaving 17 bases unmatched. The CDR3 spans 16 residues. Per germline, CDR1 SGHRS and CDR2 YFSETQ.

The chain carries TRBV19 and TRBJ1-2; D is unresolved. V gave up 2 bases and J gave up 7 bases, with 11 bases separating them. The CDR3 runs to 13 residues. CDR1 and CDR2 from the germline V gene are LNHDA and SQIVND (reference sequence). In DNA form, the CDR3 reads TGTGCCAGTAGTATACAGAGGTTAGGTGGCTACACCTTC. Translation: CASSIQRLGGYTF.

Only a few counts were recorded for this clonotype. The chain couples TRBV5-1 to TRBJ2-1; perhaps TRBD1 as D (6 bases). The V end was cut by 4 bases, the J end by 0 bases, with 14 bases between. Germline V lookup: CDR1 SGHRS, CDR2 YFSETQ. The CDR3 length is 16 residues. CDR3 amino acids: CASSGTETGSYNEQFF. Here the CDR3 DNA reads TGCGCCAGCAGCGGCACCGAGACAGGCTCCTACAATGAGCAGTTCTTC. The entire variable domain, with the rest obtained from reference TRBV5-1 and TRBJ2-1, is as follows: KAGVTQTPRYLIKTRGQQVTLSCSPISGHRSVSWYQQTPGQGLQFLFEYFSETQRNKGNFPGRFSGRQFSNSRSEMNVSTLELGDSALYLCASSGTETGSYNEQFFGPGTRLTVL.

The sample holds a few counts of this clonotype. The chain carries TRBV7-8 and TRBJ2-1; D might be TRBD1 or TRBD2, each matching 5 bases. Germline CDR1 and CDR2: SGHVS and FQNEAQ. The CDR3 sequence is 13 residues long. Trimming cost V 7 bases and J 7 bases, with 14 bases left between them. The CDR3 DNA follows: TGTGCCAGCACCGGGGCAGGGCAAAATGAGCAGTTCTTC. This gives the protein CASTGAGQNEQFF. Filled out from reference TRBV7-8 and TRBJ2-1, the complete variable domain reads GAGVSQSPRYKVAKRGQDVALRCDPISGHVSLFWYQQALGQGPEFLTYFQNEAQLDKSGLPSDRFFAERPEGSVSTLKIQRTQQEDSAVYLCASTGAGQNEQFFGPGTRLTVL.

The table lists this clonotype with a few counts. The rearrangement joins TRBV5-5 to TRBJ1-2; D is unresolved. The V end lost 0 bases, the J end lost 7 bases, and 7 bases lay between the germline ends. Germline CDR1 and CDR2: SGHKS and YYEKEE (reference sequence). The CDR3 is made up of 12 amino acids. Here the CDR3 reads CASSLELLGYTF. CDR3 DNA: TGTGCCAGCAGCTTGGAGCTCCTTGGCTACACCTTC. Filled out from reference TRBV5-5 and TRBJ1-2, the complete variable domain reads DAGVTQSPTHLIKTRGQQVTLRCSPISGHKSVSWYQQVLGQGPQFIFQYYEKEERGRGNFPDRFSARQFPNYSSELNVNALLLGDSALYLCASSLELLGYTFGSGTRLTVV.

This chain uses TRBV28 with TRBJ1-2; 7 bases match TRBD1. Germline V gene data show CDR1 as MDHEN and CDR2 as SYDVKM. The CDR3 totals 13 residues. V trimming: 7 bases; J trimming: 8 bases; junction bases outside the gene matches: 10. The CDR3 is CASTLDRVQGYTF. The DNA for the CDR3 is TGTGCCAGCACCCTAGACAGGGTGCAGGGCTACACCTTC.

This clonotype appeared a few times. The junction does not match germline at one end; this may be a read error. The rearrangement uses TRBV4-1 and TRBJ2-7; 7 bases line up with TRBD2. CDR1 and CDR2 from the germline V gene are MGHRA and YSYEKL. CDR3 length: 14 amino acids. The CDR3 loop reads CANSPREGSYEQYF. The CDR3 bases are TGCGCCAACAGCCCGAGGGAGGGTTCCTACGAGCAGTACTTC.

The table lists this clonotype with a count of one. The CDR3 region is CASSLMRVMCDEQFF. The CDR3 region has the DNA TGTGCCAGCAGCTTAATGAGGGTTATGTGTGATGAGCAGTTCTTC. This rearrangement joins TRBV7-2 to TRBJ2-1; D may be TRBD2 (5 bases). Germline values: CDR1 SGHTA, CDR2 FQGNSA. Trimming stripped 2 bases from V and 8 bases from J, with 16 bases between. This CDR3 has 15 residues.

This chain joins TRBV20-1 and TRBJ2-1, with D perhaps given as TRBD1 or TRBD2 (5 bases each). Looked up from germline, CDR1 is DFQATT and CDR2 is SNEGSKA (reference sequence). The length of the CDR3 is 12 residues. V was cut by 3 bases and J by 9 bases, with 12 bases left in between. This CDR3 reads CSASHGGVEQFF. CDR3 nucleotide sequence: TGCAGTGCTAGTCATGGGGGAGTTGAGCAGTTCTTC.

A few counts support this clonotype. The chain recombines TRBV12-3 or TRBV12-4 with TRBJ2-1; TRBD2 aligns across 7 bases. This CDR3 contains 15 residues. V dropped 2 bases and J dropped 0; count of bases not matched to a gene: 1. CDR3 nucleotides: TGTGCCAGCAGTTTACTAGCGGCCTCCTACAATGAGCAGTTCTTC. Translating it yields CASSLLAASYNEQFF.

The V call is TRBV24-1, the J call TRBJ1-1; no reliable D call. The CDR3 loop spans 13 amino acids. Deletions cut 3 bases from V and 4 bases from J, with 8 bases between. The germline CDR1 and CDR2 sequences are KGHDR and SFDVKD. CDR3 residues: CATSDGPLTEAFF. CDR3 sequence (DNA): TGTGCCACCAGTGATGGGCCGCTCACTGAAGCTTTCTTT.

V usage is TRBV13 and J usage is TRBJ2-1; the match to TRBD2 covers 13 bases. Germline V gives CDR1 PRHDT, CDR2 FYEKMQ (reference sequence). Unmatched junction bases numbered 1, after V lost 5 bases and J lost 12 bases. The CDR3 extends over 12 amino acids. This CDR3 is CASSRTSGRQFF. In DNA, the CDR3 is TGTGCCAGCAGCCGGACTAGCGGGAGGCAGTTCTTC.

This sequence joins TRBV4-1 and TRBJ2-3; D not certain. The CDR3 contains 16 residues. Germline V CDR1 and CDR2: MGHRA, YSYEKL. V was trimmed by 1 base and J by 2 bases, leaving 13 bases between them. CDR3 residues: CASSQGQSRHTDTQYF. The CDR3 coding sequence is TGCGCCAGCAGCCAAGGTCAGAGCAGGCACACAGATACGCAGTATTTT.

A single count supports this clonotype. The chain combines TRBV28 with TRBJ2-1; 10 nucleotides align to TRBD1. The CDR3 runs to 15 residues. J lost 7 bases, V lost 3 bases, and 6 bases had no gene match. Germline-derived CDR1 and CDR2 are MDHEN and SYDVKM. The CDR3 spells CASSLATGGLNEQFF. In DNA, the CDR3 is TGTGCCAGCAGTTTGGCGACAGGGGGCCTTAATGAGCAGTTCTTC.

The table lists this clonotype with a few counts. The chain uses TRBV6-5 and TRBJ2-3, with D perhaps given as TRBD1 or TRBD2 (5 bases each). V was pared by 6 bases and J by 1 base, with 29 bases between. This CDR3 region has 20 residues. Germline V gene lookup returns CDR1 MNHEY and CDR2 SVGAGI. The CDR3 region is CASSSARAGTTLLGTDTQYF. CDR3 in DNA: TGTGCCAGCAGCTCTGCGAGGGCAGGGACGACCCTCTTGGGCACAGATACGCAGTATTTT.

This clonotype was picked up a small number of times. V is TRBV7-3 and J is TRBJ2-5; D gene ambiguous. Germline V gives CDR1 SGHTA, CDR2 FQGTGA. This CDR3 region has 15 residues. Trimming left V 5 bases short and J 1 base short, with 14 bases between. The CDR3 DNA is TGTGCCAGCAGCCCTACTTTGACGGTCCAAGAGACCCAGTACTTC. Translating gives CASSPTLTVQETQYF.

The chain uses TRBV7-9 and TRBJ2-1; TRBD2 matches at 8 bases. There are 16 residues in the CDR3. Germline CDR1 reads SEHNR; CDR2 reads FQNEAQ (reference sequence). V lost 5 bases, J lost 0 bases, and 6 bases stayed unmatched. The CDR3 sequence: CASSPFGTSSYNEQFF. CDR3 nucleotide sequence: TGTGCCAGCAGCCCTTTTGGGACTAGCTCCTACAATGAGCAGTTCTTC.

The chain employs TRBV5-1 and TRBJ2-7, with no clear D. This CDR3 region has 15 residues. Per germline, CDR1 SGHRS and CDR2 YFSETQ. Between the trimmed V and J ends, which lost 3 bases and 1 base, there was a span of 14 bases. CDR3 protein: CASSSLGITSYEQYF. The CDR3 DNA is TGCGCCAGCAGCTCACTGGGTATTACGTCCTACGAGCAGTACTTC. Full variable domain (remainder filled in from reference TRBV5-1 and TRBJ2-7): KAGVTQTPRYLIKTRGQQVTLSCSPISGHRSVSWYQQTPGQGLQFLFEYFSETQRNKGNFPGRFSGRQFSNSRSEMNVSTLELGDSALYLCASSSLGITSYEQYFGPGTRLTVT.